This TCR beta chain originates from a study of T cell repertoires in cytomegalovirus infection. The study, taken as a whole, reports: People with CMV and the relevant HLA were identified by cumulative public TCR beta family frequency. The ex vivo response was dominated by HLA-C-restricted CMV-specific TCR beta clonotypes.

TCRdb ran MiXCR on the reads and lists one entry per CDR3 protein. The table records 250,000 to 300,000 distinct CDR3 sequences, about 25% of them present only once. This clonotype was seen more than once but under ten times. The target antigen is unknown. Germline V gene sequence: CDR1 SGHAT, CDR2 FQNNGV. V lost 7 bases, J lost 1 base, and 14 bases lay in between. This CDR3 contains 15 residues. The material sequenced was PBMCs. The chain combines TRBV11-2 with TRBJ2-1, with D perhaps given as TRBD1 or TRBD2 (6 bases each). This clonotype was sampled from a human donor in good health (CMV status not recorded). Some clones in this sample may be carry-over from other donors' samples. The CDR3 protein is CASNQGSGSYNEQFF. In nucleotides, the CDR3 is TGTGCCAGCAACCAGGGGAGCGGGTCCTACAATGAGCAGTTCTTC.